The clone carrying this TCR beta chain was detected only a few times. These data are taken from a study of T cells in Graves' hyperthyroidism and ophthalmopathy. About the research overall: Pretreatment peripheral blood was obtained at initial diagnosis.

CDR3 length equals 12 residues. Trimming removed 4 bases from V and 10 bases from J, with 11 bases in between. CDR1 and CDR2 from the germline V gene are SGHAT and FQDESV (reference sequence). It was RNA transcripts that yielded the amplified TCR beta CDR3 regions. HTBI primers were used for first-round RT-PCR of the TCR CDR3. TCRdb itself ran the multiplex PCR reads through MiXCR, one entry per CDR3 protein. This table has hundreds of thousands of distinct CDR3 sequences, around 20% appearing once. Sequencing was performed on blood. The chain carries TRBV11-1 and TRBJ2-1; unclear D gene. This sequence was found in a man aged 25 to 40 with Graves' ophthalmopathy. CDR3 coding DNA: TGTGCCAGCAGCTCCCTTGAAGGGGAGCAGTTCTTC. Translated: CASSSLEGEQFF.